The present entry profiles one T cell receptor (beta chain) with its context. As yet, its antigen is unknown. Mismatch with germline at one junction end may stem from a read error. The data are from a study of regulatory T cells in long-lasting Graves disease. CDR3-region Arm-PCR and iRepertoire HTBI primers produced the TCR beta libraries. TCRdb processed the multiplex PCR reads anew with MiXCR; each CDR3 protein has one entry. The sample consists of 390,000 or so distinct CDR3 sequences, about 11% of them appearing once. Broader study findings: The work looked only at peripheral blood and did not look at thyroid tissue.

Specified time point: newly diagnosed GD, antithyroid drugs for less than 3 months. Following extraction of RNA from PBMCs, that RNA was used to make the TCR library. This same sample was also part of a study on T cells in Graves' hyperthyroidism and ophthalmopathy.

The source is a woman under 30 with Graves disease. The source was peripheral blood mononuclear cells (PBMCs), collected at new diagnosis, from a patient treated with antithyroid drugs.

CDR3 nucleotide sequence: TGTGCCGGCAGTGAGAATTCTGGGGCCAACGTCCTGACTTTC. Amino acid sequence: CAGSENSGANVLTF. The rearrangement joins TRBV2 to TRBJ2-6; D uncertain. The CDR3 has 14 amino acids. Germline V gene sequence: CDR1 SNHLY, CDR2 FYNNEI.